The next 21 T cell receptor beta chains were all read from a single sample in a study of monozygotic twins with inflammatory bowel disease. TCRdb reprocessed the 5' RACE reads, with one entry per CDR3 protein and no DNA. This sample lists 110,000 to 150,000 distinct CDR3 sequences; its ten largest clones have around 1.3%. Sequencing input: blood. The source is a human donor with ulcerative colitis or Crohn's disease, or a healthy co-twin of an affected twin (not recorded which).

This rearrangement joins TRBV15 to TRBJ1-5; there is no DNA to check the TCRdb D call of TRBD1. The CDR3 spans 15 residues. The germline CDR1 and CDR2 sequences are LNHNV and YYDKDF (reference sequence). The CDR3 sequence: CATSRGAQGGQPQHF.

V gene TRBV6-5 combines with J gene TRBJ2-1. Germline loops: CDR1 MNHEY, CDR2 SVGAGI. CDR3 length equals 15 residues. CDR3 protein: CASSYGSGLYNEQFF.

The chain uses TRBV25-1 and TRBJ2-2; TCRdb selects TRBD1, and the lack of DNA leaves this call unchecked. Germline assignment: CDR1 MGHDK and CDR2 SYGVNS. CDR3 size: 14 residues. The CDR3 loop reads CASSVGSTGGELFF. Full variable domain (remainder filled in from reference TRBV25-1 and TRBJ2-2): EADIYQTPRYLVIGTGKKITLECSQTMGHDKMYWYQQDPGMELHLIHYSYGVNSTEKGDLSSESTVSRIRTEHFPLTLESARPSHTSQYLCASSVGSTGGELFFGEGSRLTVL.

The rearrangement uses TRBV7-2 and TRBJ2-3; TCRdb outputs TRBD2, but without DNA this stays unchecked. The CDR3 covers 16 residues. Germline assignment: CDR1 SGHTA and CDR2 FQGNSA. The CDR3 loop reads CASSLFGGSGTDTQYF.

The chain employs TRBV12-3 or TRBV12-4 and TRBJ2-3; TCRdb selects TRBD1, and the lack of DNA leaves this call unchecked. This CDR3 is 12 amino acids long. The CDR3 loop is CASTPLKDTQYF.

The chain uses TRBV13 and TRBJ1-6. Germline V lookup: CDR1 PRHDT, CDR2 FYEKMQ (reference sequence). This CDR3 is 14 amino acids long. CDR3 protein: CASSLGQNNSPLRF.

This rearrangement joins TRBV7-9 to TRBJ2-3. The germline V gene encodes CDR1 SEHNR and CDR2 FQNEAQ (reference sequence). The CDR3 is made up of 15 amino acids. The CDR3: CASSLIEVRTDTQYF.

This chain links TRBV11-2 with TRBJ2-7; the TCRdb call, TRBD2, lacks DNA for checking. This CDR3 has 14 amino acids. The germline CDR1 and CDR2 sequences are SGHAT and FQNNGV. The CDR3 protein is CASSLLAGYSEQYF.

The rearrangement uses TRBV5-1 and TRBJ2-7; the TRBD1 assignment by TCRdb is unverifiable without DNA. Germline CDR1 SGHRS, CDR2 YFSETQ. The CDR3 totals 13 residues. CDR3 loop: CASGQGFDYEQYF.

V and J are TRBV5-5 and TRBJ1-6. The germline V gene encodes CDR1 SGHKS and CDR2 YYEKEE (reference sequence). CDR3 length: 15 residues. Here the CDR3 reads CASSEGPAINSPLHF.

The chain carries TRBV7-9 and TRBJ1-1. CDR3 size: 15 residues. From germline, CDR1 is SEHNR and CDR2 FQNEAQ (reference sequence). This CDR3 reads CASSFLGPRSPEAFF. Using reference TRBV7-9 and TRBJ1-1 for the parts outside the CDR3, the full variable domain is DTGVSQNPRHKITKRGQNVTFRCDPISEHNRLYWYRQTLGQGPEFLTYFQNEAQLEKSRLLSDRFSAERPKGSFSTLEIQRTEQGDSAMYLCASSFLGPRSPEAFFGQGTRLTVV.

The genes are TRBV10-3 and TRBJ2-7; TCRdb indicates TRBD2, and absent DNA this call remains unverified. The CDR3 has 13 residues. CDR1 ENHRY and CDR2 SYGVKD come from the germline V gene. CDR3 residues: CAISESMGGEQYF.

The genes are TRBV20-1 and TRBJ1-2. This CDR3 region has 13 residues. The germline V gene has CDR1 DFQATT and CDR2 SNEGSKA (reference sequence). CDR3 sequence reads: CSASVSLNYGYTF.

V is TRBV12-3 or TRBV12-4 and J is TRBJ1-5. The CDR3 is 17 residues long. The CDR3 is CASSYSLLAGRHQPQHF.

This chain links TRBV7-2 with TRBJ1-2; checking the TCRdb D call of TRBD1 is not possible without DNA. The CDR3 is made up of 13 amino acids. Germline V lookup: CDR1 SGHTA, CDR2 FQGNSA. CDR3 in amino acids: CASSLDMNYGYTF.

The chain has TRBV20-1 and TRBJ2-3. Germline CDR1 reads DFQATT; CDR2 reads SNEGSKA (reference sequence). CDR3 length: 11 residues. The CDR3 is CSAVHGDTQYF.

This chain joins TRBV20-1 and TRBJ2-5; checking the TCRdb D call of TRBD2 is not possible without DNA. This CDR3 region has 18 residues. Looked up from germline, CDR1 is DFQATT and CDR2 is SNEGSKA (reference sequence). The CDR3 loop reads CSAPRLAGTMGDIKTQYF.

The chain employs TRBV7-2 and TRBJ2-7; TCRdb picks TRBD2, but there is no DNA to check that call. The length of the CDR3 is 16 residues. Germline V gene data show CDR1 as SGHTA and CDR2 as FQGNSA. The CDR3 spells CASSFISGRAEYEQYF.

V gene TRBV7-2 combines with J gene TRBJ2-7; TCRdb's assignment of TRBD2 cannot be checked, as there is no DNA. Per the germline V gene, CDR1 is SGHTA and CDR2 is FQGNSA. This CDR3 comprises 16 residues. The CDR3 region is CASSLVASGSGWEQYF.

The J gene is TRBJ2-7, the V gene TRBV20-1; TCRdb proposes TRBD1, but this gene call is untestable without DNA. Germline CDR1 reads DFQATT; CDR2 reads SNEGSKA (reference sequence). This CDR3 region has 15 residues. CDR3 region: CSARSRTTGGDEQYF.

The chain uses TRBV29-1 and TRBJ2-2; the D call of TRBD1 rests on TCRdb alone, since no DNA is present to check it. The CDR3 consists of 15 residues. Germline V gives CDR1 SQVTM, CDR2 ANQGSEA. This chain's CDR3 is CSTQTIGGHTGELFF.